This TCR beta chain was documented in a study of shared clonotypes between healthy human individuals. Repertoires were generated with immunoSEQ multiplex PCR, while TCRdb's copy carries only in-frame clones and drops some. The sample has over 950,000 clones, approximately 77% seen once. The V segment lost 2 bases and the J segment 6 bases; nucleotides outside the gene matches: 1. This CDR3 has 12 residues. Germline V gives CDR1 KGHSH, CDR2 LQKENI. This clone turned up a few times. The sequenced material came from memory CD4+ T cells from PBMCs. Specified subset: CD45RA-negative fraction. The sequence was collected from a man between 18 and 35 years old in good health. Some clones in this sample may be carry-over from other donors' samples. This chain links TRBV18 with TRBJ2-7; 7 bases agree with TRBD2. CDR3 coding DNA: TGTGCCAGCTCACCAGCGGGGGTCGAGCAGTACTTC. Its protein product is CASSPAGVEQYF. Supplemented by reference TRBV18 and TRBJ2-7, the full variable domain reads NAGVMQNPRHLVRRRGQEARLRCSPMKGHSHVYWYRQLPEEGLKFMVYLQKENIIDESGMPKERFSAEFPKEGPSILRIQQVVRGDSAAYFCASSPAGVEQYFGPGTRLTVT.